Presented here are 3 T cell receptor beta chains from one specimen sequenced in a study of identifying expanded T cells in peripheral blood. The table came from immunoSEQ multiplex PCR; TCRdb's copy has only in-frame clones and leaves some out. The sample has around 81,000 clones, about 85% seen once. The sequenced sample consisted of blood. The receptors were gathered from a person aged 18-70 years in good health.

This clone showed up just a few times. The V gene is TRBV27, the J gene TRBJ2-7, with 8 bases identical to TRBD1. The CDR3 covers 16 residues. Trimming took 6 bases from V and 7 from J; bases not matched to a gene: 17. CDR1 is MNHEY, CDR2 SMNVEV, per germline (reference sequence). The CDR3 protein is CASRNDRDRPLKEQYF. CDR3 DNA sequence: TGTGCCAGCAGAAATGACCGGGACAGGCCCCTAAAAGAGCAGTACTTC.

The rearrangement uses TRBV7-9 and TRBJ2-1; D perhaps matches TRBD2 (6 bases). Germline CDR1 and CDR2: SEHNR and FQNEAQ (reference sequence). V lost 9 bases to trimming and J lost 0 bases, with 15 bases between them. This CDR3 comprises 15 residues. In nucleotides, the CDR3 is TGTGCCAGTTTACCCCGGGGGAGCTCCTACAATGAGCAGTTCTTC. Protein product: CASLPRGSSYNEQFF.

V and J are TRBV9 and TRBJ2-5; the D call may be TRBD1 or TRBD2 (6 bases each). The CDR3 length is 15 residues. CDR1 and CDR2 (germline): SGDLS, YYNGEE. V dropped 0 bases and J dropped 5 bases, with 14 bases sitting between them. The chain's CDR3 is CASSVATGAGETQYF. The DNA for the CDR3 is TGTGCCAGCAGCGTAGCTACGGGGGCAGGGGAGACCCAGTACTTC. Drawing the rest from reference TRBV9 and TRBJ2-5, the complete variable domain is DSGVTQTPKHLITATGQRVTLRCSPRSGDLSVYWYQQSLDQGLQFLIQYYNGEERAKGNILERFSAQQFPDLHSELNLSSLELGDSALYFCASSVATGAGETQYFGPGTRLLVL.